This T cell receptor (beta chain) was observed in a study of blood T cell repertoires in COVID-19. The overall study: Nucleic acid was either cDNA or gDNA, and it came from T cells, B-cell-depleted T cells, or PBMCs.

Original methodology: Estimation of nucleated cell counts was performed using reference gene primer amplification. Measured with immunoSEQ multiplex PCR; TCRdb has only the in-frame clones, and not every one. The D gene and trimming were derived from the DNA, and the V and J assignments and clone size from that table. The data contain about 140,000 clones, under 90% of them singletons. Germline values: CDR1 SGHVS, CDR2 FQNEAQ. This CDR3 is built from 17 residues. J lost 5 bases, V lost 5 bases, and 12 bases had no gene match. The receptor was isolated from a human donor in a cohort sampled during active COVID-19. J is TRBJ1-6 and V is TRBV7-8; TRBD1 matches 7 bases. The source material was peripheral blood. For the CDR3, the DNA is TGTGCCAGCAGCCAAAATCCAAGACAGGGAAATAATTCACCCCTCCACTTT. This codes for CASSQNPRQGNNSPLHF.